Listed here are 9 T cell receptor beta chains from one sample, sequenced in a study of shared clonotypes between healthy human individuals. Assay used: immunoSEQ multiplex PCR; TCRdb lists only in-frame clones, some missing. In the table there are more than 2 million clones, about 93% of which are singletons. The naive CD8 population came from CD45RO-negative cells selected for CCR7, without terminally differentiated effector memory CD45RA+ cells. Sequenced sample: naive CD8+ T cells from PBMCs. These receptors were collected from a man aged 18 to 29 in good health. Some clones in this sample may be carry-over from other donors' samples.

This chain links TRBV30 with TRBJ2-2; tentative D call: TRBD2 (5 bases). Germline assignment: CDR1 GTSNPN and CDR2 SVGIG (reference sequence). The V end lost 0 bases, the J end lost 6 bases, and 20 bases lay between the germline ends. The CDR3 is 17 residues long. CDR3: CAWSVSREGPRPGELFF. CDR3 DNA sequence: TGTGCCTGGAGTGTCAGTCGTGAGGGCCCCCGGCCCGGGGAGCTGTTTTTT.

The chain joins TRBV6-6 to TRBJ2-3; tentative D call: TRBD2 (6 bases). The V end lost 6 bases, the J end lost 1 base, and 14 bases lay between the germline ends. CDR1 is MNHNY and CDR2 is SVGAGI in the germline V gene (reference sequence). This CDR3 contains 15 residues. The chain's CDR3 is CASSPGGSGTDTQYF. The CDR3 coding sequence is TGTGCCAGCAGCCCCGGGGGAAGCGGCACAGATACGCAGTATTTT.

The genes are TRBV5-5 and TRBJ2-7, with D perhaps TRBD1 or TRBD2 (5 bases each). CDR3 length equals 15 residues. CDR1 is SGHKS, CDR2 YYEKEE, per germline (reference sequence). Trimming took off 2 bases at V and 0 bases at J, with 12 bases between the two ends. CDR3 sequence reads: CASSFVRDGSYEQYF. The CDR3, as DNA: TGTGCCAGCAGCTTTGTTAGGGACGGCTCCTACGAGCAGTACTTC.

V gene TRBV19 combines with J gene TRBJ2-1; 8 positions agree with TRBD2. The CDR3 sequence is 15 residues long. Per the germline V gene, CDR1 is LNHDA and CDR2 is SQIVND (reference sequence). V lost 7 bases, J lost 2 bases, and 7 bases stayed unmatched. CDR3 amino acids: CASTPGLVTYNEQFF. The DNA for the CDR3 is TGTGCCAGTACCCCGGGACTAGTAACCTACAATGAGCAGTTCTTC.

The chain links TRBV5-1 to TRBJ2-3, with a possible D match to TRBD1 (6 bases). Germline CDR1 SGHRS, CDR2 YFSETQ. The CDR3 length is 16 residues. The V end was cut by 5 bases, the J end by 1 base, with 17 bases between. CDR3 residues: CASRSFQQGGTDTQYF. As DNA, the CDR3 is TGCGCCAGCAGATCGTTCCAACAGGGAGGCACAGATACGCAGTATTTT.

In nucleotides, the CDR3 is TGCGCCAGCAGCCCGACGGAGGAGCTCCATTACAATGAGCAGTTCTTC. Protein sequence: CASSPTEELHYNEQFF. The rearrangement links TRBV5-1 to TRBJ2-1, with D possibly being TRBD2 (5 bases). V dropped 4 bases and J dropped 4 bases, with 18 bases sitting between them. Germline lookup yields CDR1 SGHRS and CDR2 YFSETQ. CDR3 length: 16 amino acids.

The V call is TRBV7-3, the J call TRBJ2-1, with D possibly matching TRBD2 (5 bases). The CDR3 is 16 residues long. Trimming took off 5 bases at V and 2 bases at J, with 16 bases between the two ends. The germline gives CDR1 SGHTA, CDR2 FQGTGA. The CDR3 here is CASSPGDLVPYNEQFF. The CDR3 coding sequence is TGTGCCAGCAGCCCCGGGGATTTGGTCCCCTACAATGAGCAGTTCTTC.

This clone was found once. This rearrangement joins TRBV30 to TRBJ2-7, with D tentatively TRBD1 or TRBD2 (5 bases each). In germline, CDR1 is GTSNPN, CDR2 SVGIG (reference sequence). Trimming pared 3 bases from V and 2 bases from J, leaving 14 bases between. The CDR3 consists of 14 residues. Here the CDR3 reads CAWRHRGGTYEQYF. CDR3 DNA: TGTGCCTGGAGGCACCGTGGGGGTACCTACGAGCAGTACTTC.

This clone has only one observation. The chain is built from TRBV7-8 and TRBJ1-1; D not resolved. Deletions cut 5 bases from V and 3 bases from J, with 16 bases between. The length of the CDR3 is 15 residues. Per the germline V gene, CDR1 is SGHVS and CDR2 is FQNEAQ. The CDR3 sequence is CASSPLRSGYTEAFF. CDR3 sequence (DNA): TGTGCCAGCAGCCCCCTCAGAAGCGGCTACACTGAAGCTTTCTTT.